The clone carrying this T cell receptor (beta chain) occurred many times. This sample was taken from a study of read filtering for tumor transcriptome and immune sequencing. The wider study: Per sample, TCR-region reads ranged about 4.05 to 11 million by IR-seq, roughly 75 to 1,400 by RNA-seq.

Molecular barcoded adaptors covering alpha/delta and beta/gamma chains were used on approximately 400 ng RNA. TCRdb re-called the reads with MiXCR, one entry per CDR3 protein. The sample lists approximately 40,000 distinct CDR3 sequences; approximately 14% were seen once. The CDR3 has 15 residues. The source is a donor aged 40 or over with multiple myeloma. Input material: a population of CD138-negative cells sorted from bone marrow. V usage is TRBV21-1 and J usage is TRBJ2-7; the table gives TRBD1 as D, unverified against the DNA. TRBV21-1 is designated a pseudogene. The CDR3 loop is CASSPVGRVGYEQYF. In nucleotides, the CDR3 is TGTGCCAGCAGCCCCGTGGGCCGGGTCGGCTACGAGCAGTACTTC.